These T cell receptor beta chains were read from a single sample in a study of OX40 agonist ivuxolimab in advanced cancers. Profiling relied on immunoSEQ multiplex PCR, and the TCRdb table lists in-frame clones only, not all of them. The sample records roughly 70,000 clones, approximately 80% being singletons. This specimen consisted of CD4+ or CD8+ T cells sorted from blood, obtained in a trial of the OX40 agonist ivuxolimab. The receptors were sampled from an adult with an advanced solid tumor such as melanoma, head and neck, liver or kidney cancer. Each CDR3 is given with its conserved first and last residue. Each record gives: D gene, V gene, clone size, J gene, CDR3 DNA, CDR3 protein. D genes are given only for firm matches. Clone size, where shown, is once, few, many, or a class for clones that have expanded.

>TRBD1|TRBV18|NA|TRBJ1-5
TGTGCCAGCTCACCCCGGGACAGGATCAATCAGCCCCAGCATTTT
CASSPRDRINQPQHF
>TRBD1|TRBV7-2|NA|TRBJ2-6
TGTGCCAGCAGCTTAGTGGCGACAGGGTCTGGGGCCAACGTCCTGACTTTC
CASSLVATGSGANVLTF
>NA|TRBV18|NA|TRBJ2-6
TGTGCCAGCTCACCATCAAGGTCTGGGGCCAACGTCCTGACTTTC
CASSPSRSGANVLTF
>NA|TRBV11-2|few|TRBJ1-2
TGTGCCAGCAGCTTAGGGAGCTATGGCTACACCTTC
CASSLGSYGYTF
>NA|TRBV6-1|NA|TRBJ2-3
TGTGCCAGCAGTGCGACCGGGACCACAGATACGCAGTATTTT
CASSATGTTDTQYF
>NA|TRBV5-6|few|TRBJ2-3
TGTGCCAGCAGCCGGGATCACCGGGGGTCAGGAGATACGCAGTATTTT
CASSRDHRGSGDTQYF
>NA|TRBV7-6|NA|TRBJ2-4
TGTGCCAGCAGCTCCGGGGTTGGAAACATTCAGTACTTC
CASSSGVGNIQYF
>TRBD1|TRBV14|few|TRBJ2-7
TGTGCCAGCAGCCAAGGACAGGGGGCGTACGAGCAGTACTTC
CASSQGQGAYEQYF
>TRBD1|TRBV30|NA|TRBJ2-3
TGTGCCTGGAGTGGGACCGGGACAGGGGCAGATACGCAGTATTTT
CAWSGTGTGADTQYF
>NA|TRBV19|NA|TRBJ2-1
TGTGCCAGTAGTACCGGACAGTACAATGAGCAGTTCTTC
CASSTGQYNEQFF
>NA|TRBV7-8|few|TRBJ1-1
TGTGCCAGCAGCTTAACTGGGGTCACTGAAGCTTTCTTT
CASSLTGVTEAFF
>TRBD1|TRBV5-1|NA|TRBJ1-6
TGCGCCAGCAGCTTACCGGGACAGGGATCCTCACCCCTCCACTTT
CASSLPGQGSSPLHF
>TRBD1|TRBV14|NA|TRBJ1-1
TGTGCCAGCAGCCAGACAGGGATAGAAGCTTTCTTT
CASSQTGIEAFF
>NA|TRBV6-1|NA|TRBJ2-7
TGTGCCAGCAGTGAATGGTACGAGCAGTACTTC
CASSEWYEQYF
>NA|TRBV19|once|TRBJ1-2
TGTGCCAGTAGTATCCGAGGGATCGCGTCTGGCTACACCTTC
CASSIRGIASGYTF
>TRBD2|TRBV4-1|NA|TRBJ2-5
TGCGCCAGCAGCCTTGCCCCGTACGCGAGCGGGGGGAGGGAGACCCAGTACTTC
CASSLAPYASGGRETQYF
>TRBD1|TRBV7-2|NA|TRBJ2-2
TGTGCCAGCAGCCCGGGACAGGGTAGCACCGGGGAGCTGTTTTTT
CASSPGQGSTGELFF
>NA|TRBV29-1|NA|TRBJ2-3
TGCAGCGTTGAAGATCGGGGCTCAACAGATACGCAGTATTTT
CSVEDRGSTDTQYF
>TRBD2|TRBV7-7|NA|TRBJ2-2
TGTGCCAGCAGCCCCGGGGGGGCCGCCGGGGAGCTGTTTTTT
CASSPGGAAGELFF
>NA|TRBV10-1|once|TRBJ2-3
TGCGCCAGCAGTGAGAGCGCAGATACGCAGTATTTT
CASSESADTQYF
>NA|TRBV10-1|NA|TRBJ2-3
TGCGCCAGCAGTGAAGAAAACGCCAGGGATACGCAGTATTTT
CASSEENARDTQYF
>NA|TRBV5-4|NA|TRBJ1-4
TGTGCCAGCAGCTTGGGCGGACTTGCAACTAATGAAAAACTGTTTTTT
CASSLGGLATNEKLFF
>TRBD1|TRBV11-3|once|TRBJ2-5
TGTGCCAGCAGCTCACGGACAGGGCAGGAAGAGACCCAGTACTTC
CASSSRTGQEETQYF
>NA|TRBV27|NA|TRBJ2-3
TGTGCCAGCAGTCCCCGACAAGGCACAGATACGCAGTATTTT
CASSPRQGTDTQYF
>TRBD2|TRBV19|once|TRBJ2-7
TGTGCCAGTAGTATGGGTAGCGGGGGTTACGAGCAGTACTTC
CASSMGSGGYEQYF
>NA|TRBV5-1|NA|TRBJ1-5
TGCGCCAGCAGCTTGGAGGCGGGGAGACAGCCCCAGCATTTT
CASSLEAGRQPQHF
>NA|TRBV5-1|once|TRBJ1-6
TGCGCCAGCAGCTGGGTTGCAGGGGAAAATTCACCCCTCCACTTT
CASSWVAGENSPLHF
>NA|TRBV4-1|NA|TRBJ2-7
TGCGCCAGCAGCCAAGACGCGGGCCCGCCAAAAGGAGAGCAGTACTTC
CASSQDAGPPKGEQYF
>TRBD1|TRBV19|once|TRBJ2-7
TGTGCCAGTAGGGGACAGGACAGCTACGAGCAGTACTTC
CASRGQDSYEQYF